One sample yielded the 25 T cell receptor beta chains listed below, sequenced in a study of T-cell reconstitution after alpha-beta-depleted transplantation in children (dated by TCRdb to 2015 to 2016). Preparation of the library involved PCR. For sequencing, an Illumina HiSeq 2500 was employed. To normalize quantification of the TCRbeta repertoire, the TCR libraries were built with molecular barcoding that relied on unique molecular identifiers. TCRdb reprocessed the public reads (quality trimming at Q25 with fastp, clone calling with MiXCR) and kept in-frame beta chains. Rows with a matching CDR3 protein are joined into one entry that keeps the most common DNA and genes. This sample comprises about 500,000 distinct CDR3 sequences, approximately 32% of them detected only once. Approximately 2.3% of the sample belongs to the ten largest clones. The specimen was PBMCs from the stem cell graft donor, collected from the stem cell graft. Receptors were obtained from a human donor who donated a stem cell graft to a child with aplastic anemia.

The chain joins TRBV27 to TRBJ1-5; the match to TRBD1 covers 7 bases. V trimming: 8 bases; J trimming: 2 bases; junction bases outside the gene matches: 15. Germline lookup yields CDR1 MNHEY and CDR2 SMNVEV (reference sequence). The CDR3 totals 17 residues. The CDR3 protein is CASGRSLRGDGNQPQHF. The CDR3 DNA reads TGTGCCAGCGGCCGCAGTCTCAGGGGGGATGGCAATCAGCCCCAGCATTTT.

There are a few counts of this clonotype. The rearrangement uses TRBV10-3 and TRBJ2-1; 8 positions match TRBD1. Germline V gene lookup returns CDR1 ENHRY and CDR2 SYGVKD. Losses at the gene ends were 6 bases for V and 4 bases for J; bases not matched to a gene: 5. The CDR3 covers 14 residues. In DNA, the CDR3 is TGTGCCATCAGCTCCGGGGACAGGTACAATGAGCAGTTCTTC. This codes for CAISSGDRYNEQFF.

The chain carries TRBV12-3 or TRBV12-4 and TRBJ2-5; TRBD1 aligns across 9 bases. The CDR3 loop spans 16 amino acids. Trimming cost V 2 bases and J 4 bases; bases outside gene matches: 8. In nucleotides, the CDR3 is TGTGCCAGCAGTTTATTTGTGACAGGGGGTCGAGAGACCCAGTACTTC. Its translation is CASSLFVTGGRETQYF.

V usage is TRBV5-5 and J usage is TRBJ1-5, with a tentative D call TRBD1 (6 bases). This CDR3 spans 15 amino acids. CDR1 is SGHKS and CDR2 is YYEKEE in the germline V gene (reference sequence). The ends were cut back, 3 bases at V and 0 bases at J, with 10 bases in the middle. CDR3 residues: CASSWGRGSNQPQHF. Written as DNA, the CDR3 is TGTGCCAGCAGCTGGGGCAGGGGTAGCAATCAGCCCCAGCATTTT.

V gene TRBV3-1 combines with J gene TRBJ1-1; TRBD1 matches 7 bases. V lost 4 bases to trimming and J lost 4 bases; unmatched junction nucleotides: 9. Per germline, CDR1 LGHDT and CDR2 YNNKEL (reference sequence). This CDR3 has 15 residues. This CDR3 is CASSPPRGAGTEAFF. The CDR3 DNA is TGTGCCAGCAGCCCCCCCAGGGGGGCTGGCACTGAAGCTTTCTTT.

The V and J genes are TRBV5-5 and TRBJ2-7; TRBD1 agrees at 11 bases. V shed 4 bases and J 6 bases; nucleotides not matched to a gene: 6. This CDR3 contains 14 residues. CDR1 SGHKS and CDR2 YYEKEE come from the germline V gene (reference sequence). In DNA form, the CDR3 reads TGTGCCAGCAGCGCTGGACAGGGGGCCGGCGAGCAGTACGTC. It codes for CASSAGQGAGEQYV.

This sequence joins TRBV4-2 and TRBJ2-5, with D perhaps matching TRBD1 (6 bases). The germline V gene has CDR1 LGHNA and CDR2 YNFKEQ. The CDR3 totals 15 residues. Between the trimmed V and J ends, which lost 1 base and 2 bases, there was a span of 11 bases. CDR3 DNA: TGTGCCAGCAGCCAAGGTAGAAGGGGGCAAGAGACCCAGTACTTC. Translation: CASSQGRRGQETQYF.

A single count supports this clonotype. V gene TRBV5-6 combines with J gene TRBJ1-2; possible D gene TRBD1, 5 bases. This CDR3 region has 15 residues. CDR1 and CDR2 (germline): SGHDT, YYEEEE. Deletions cut 0 bases from V and 5 bases from J, with 14 bases between. The DNA for the CDR3 is TGTGCCAGCAGCTTGGCAGACAGATTACCTTATGGCTACACCTTC. It codes for CASSLADRLPYGYTF. Full variable domain (rest looked up from reference TRBV5-6 and TRBJ1-2): DAGVTQSPTHLIKTRGQQVTLRCSPKSGHDTVSWYQQALGQGPQFIFQYYEEEERQRGNFPDRFSGHQFPNYSSELNVNALLLGDSALYLCASSLADRLPYGYTFGSGTRLTVV.

The rearrangement links TRBV18 to TRBJ2-3; 8 bases are shared with TRBD1. This CDR3 contains 14 residues. CDR1 and CDR2 from the germline V gene are KGHSH and LQKENI. V was pared by 2 bases and J by 4 bases, with 2 bases of the junction left unmatched. CDR3 bases: TGTGCCAGCTCACCATCGACAGGGGCAGATACGCAGTATTTT. It codes for CASSPSTGADTQYF.

The chain links TRBV30 to TRBJ2-2, with 7 bases lining up with TRBD1. The germline CDR1 and CDR2 sequences are GTSNPN and SVGIG (reference sequence). This CDR3 region has 16 residues. The CDR3 sequence is CAFPGQNMAGAGELFF. CDR3 nucleotide sequence: TGTGCGTTTCCGGGACAGAATATGGCAGGCGCCGGGGAGCTGTTTTTT. The whole variable domain, remainder taken from reference TRBV30 and TRBJ2-2, is SQTIHQWPATLVQPVGSPLSLECTVEGTSNPNLYWYRQAAGRGLQLLFYSVGIGQISSEVPQNLSASRPQDRQFILSSKKLLLSDSGFYLCAFPGQNMAGAGELFFGEGSRLTVL.

This clonotype has only a few counts. V and J are TRBV12-3 or TRBV12-4 and TRBJ2-2; D is undetermined. V shed 2 bases and J shed 0 bases, with 7 bases lying between them. CDR3 length equals 15 residues. Here the CDR3 reads CASSLRQANTGELFF. Here the CDR3 DNA reads TGTGCCAGCAGTTTACGGCAAGCGAACACCGGGGAGCTGTTTTTT.

This clonotype was found once. The chain couples TRBV20-1 to TRBJ2-4; TRBD1 agrees at 9 bases. The CDR3 has 17 amino acids. Per germline, CDR1 DFQATT and CDR2 SNEGSKA (reference sequence). Trimming took 1 base from V and 2 from J; bases not matched to a gene: 9. CDR3 residues: CSARVLRDRVTKNIQYF. CDR3 bases: TGCAGTGCTAGAGTCCTCCGGGACAGGGTGACCAAAAACATTCAGTACTTC.

The count of this clonotype is one. The chain employs TRBV9 and TRBJ2-2; D may match TRBD1 or TRBD2 (6 bases each). In germline, CDR1 is SGDLS, CDR2 YYNGEE. The V end was cut by 3 bases, the J end by 6 bases, with 15 bases between. The CDR3 sequence is 15 residues long. The CDR3 DNA reads as TGTGCCAGCAGCGCGTATTACAGGGACTCCGGGGAGCTGTTTTTT. As protein: CASSAYYRDSGELFF.

This clonotype has only a few counts. The chain combines TRBV12-3 or TRBV12-4 with TRBJ2-2; the match to TRBD1 covers 11 bases. There are 13 residues in the CDR3. The junction had 2 bases not matched to a gene; V was cut back by 9 bases and J by 5 bases. CDR3 bases: TGTGCCAGTGGGACAGGGGGGACCGGGGAGCTGTTTTTT. Protein sequence: CASGTGGTGELFF.

The CDR3 sequence is CASSPTLGATDTQYF. For the CDR3, the DNA is TGTGCCAGCAGTCCCACCCTGGGGGCCACAGATACGCAGTATTTT. The chain carries TRBV7-6 and TRBJ2-3, with TRBD1 as a possible D gene (6 bases). Trimming shortened V by 6 bases and J by 2 bases, and 15 bases separated the two germline ends. This CDR3 has 15 amino acids. From germline, CDR1 is SGHVS and CDR2 FNYEAQ.

The chain uses TRBV30 and TRBJ1-5; D is possibly TRBD1 (5 bases). In germline, CDR1 is GTSNPN, CDR2 SVGIG (reference sequence). The CDR3 totals 13 residues. V was pared by 4 bases and J by 1 base, with 8 bases between. The CDR3 loop is CAWTGGSNQPQHF. The CDR3 nucleotides read TGTGCCTGGACGGGGGGGAGCAATCAGCCCCAGCATTTT.

This clonotype was seen a few times. The chain combines TRBV12-3 or TRBV12-4 with TRBJ2-1, with 11 bases that match TRBD2. The CDR3 is made up of 16 amino acids. Trimming removed 1 base from V and 12 bases from J; junction bases left unmatched: 11. The chain's CDR3 is CASSLVPGGSGRGQFF. CDR3 sequence (DNA): TGTGCCAGCAGTTTAGTCCCAGGGGGTAGCGGGAGGGGGCAGTTCTTC.

This rearrangement joins TRBV29-1 to TRBJ1-1; tentative D call: TRBD1 (5 bases). CDR1 and CDR2 from the germline V gene are SQVTM and ANQGSEA. The CDR3 consists of 15 residues. Deletions cut 3 bases from V and 0 bases from J, with 14 bases between. DNA for the CDR3: TGCAGCGTTGATCTACGACAGATAATGAACACTGAAGCTTTCTTT. Protein product: CSVDLRQIMNTEAFF.

This clonotype was counted between two and nine times. J is TRBJ2-1 and V is TRBV10-1, with 9 bases identical to TRBD2. V gave up 0 bases and J gave up 8 bases; unmatched junction bases: 14. The CDR3 sequence is 18 residues long. The germline gives CDR1 WNHNN, CDR2 SYGVQD (reference sequence). CDR3 sequence reads: CASSESDYGGRAFDEQFF. The DNA for the CDR3 is TGCGCCAGCAGTGAGTCGGACTACGGCGGGAGGGCCTTCGATGAGCAGTTCTTC.

Worth noting for this clonotype: Without the conserved terminal phenylalanine or tryptophan, this CDR3 likely stems from a read error. No DNA is shown, since the ends of the CDR3 on it are uncertain; the CDR3 is the one TCRdb lists. V usage is TRBV21-1 and J usage is TRBJ2-7. TRBV21-1 is a documented pseudogene. The CDR3 is made up of 12 amino acids, end residues included. CDR3 region: CASSSKNYEQYA.

The chain is built from TRBV11-1 and TRBJ1-1; no definite D call. Trimming took 5 bases from V and 1 from J, leaving 8 bases between them. The CDR3 is 13 residues long. The germline CDR1 and CDR2 sequences are SGHAT and FQDESV (reference sequence). The CDR3 sequence is CASSITANTEAFF. The DNA of the CDR3 is TGTGCCAGCAGCATTACAGCGAACACTGAAGCTTTCTTT.

This clonotype was recorded a few times. This chain uses TRBV5-1 with TRBJ2-1; 9 bases agree with TRBD2. The V gene's germline CDR1 is SGHRS and CDR2 YFSETQ. The ends lost 0 bases at V and 3 bases at J; junction bases unmatched: 4. The CDR3 has 16 residues. Here the CDR3 reads CASSLGVTSGYNEQFF. The CDR3 region has the DNA TGCGCCAGCAGCTTGGGTGTGACTAGCGGCTACAATGAGCAGTTCTTC.

The sample holds a few counts of this clonotype. This rearrangement joins TRBV20-1 to TRBJ2-1; 7 bases align to TRBD1. The germline CDR1 and CDR2 sequences are DFQATT and SNEGSKA (reference sequence). V lost 2 bases, J lost 2 bases, and 6 bases stayed unmatched. This CDR3 has 15 residues. The CDR3 loop is CSARPRGSPYNEQFF. For the CDR3, the DNA is TGCAGTGCTAGACCCAGGGGGTCCCCCTACAATGAGCAGTTCTTC.

A few counts support this clonotype. The chain has TRBV7-9 and TRBJ2-3, with unresolved D. This CDR3 region has 13 residues. CDR1 and CDR2 (germline): SEHNR, FQNEAQ (reference sequence). The V gene lost 3 bases and the J gene lost 4 bases, with 8 bases spanning the gap. For the CDR3, the DNA is TGTGCCAGCAGCTTGGTGGCGGCAGATACGCAGTATTTT. The encoded protein is CASSLVAADTQYF.

This chain links TRBV7-2 with TRBJ1-5; the D is unclear. The CDR3 has 15 amino acids. Germline assignment: CDR1 SGHTA and CDR2 FQGNSA. Between the trimmed V and J ends, which lost 2 bases and 0 bases, there was a span of 8 bases. CDR3 sequence reads: CASSLLQYSNQPQHF. In DNA, the CDR3 is TGTGCCAGCAGCTTATTGCAGTATAGCAATCAGCCCCAGCATTTT.